The T cell receptor (beta chain) described here comes from a study of cytomegalovirus exposure and HLA in healthy donors. Study conclusions and caveats: Reports described diagnosis of cytomegalovirus status by the classifier as highly specific and sensitive.

Assay: immunoSEQ multiplex PCR; the TCRdb copy retains only in-frame clones and omits some. The sample consists of a few hundred thousand clones, roughly 90% of them appearing once. Only a few counts were recorded for this clone. Its antigen is still unknown. The germline V gene has CDR1 MDHEN and CDR2 SYDVKM. V shed 6 bases and J shed 1 base, with 10 bases lying between them. There are 14 residues in the CDR3. The source material was PBMCs. This sequence joins TRBV28 and TRBJ1-5; TRBD1 might be the D (6 bases). The sequence came from a woman between 18 and 30 years old in good health and CMV-seronegative. The CDR3 DNA is TGTGCCAGCAGCTTAAGGGGGAGCAATCAGCCCCAGCATTTT. It is translated as CASSLRGSNQPQHF.